Each of the 12 T cell receptor beta chains below was sequenced from the same sample in a study of blood T cell repertoires in COVID-19 (dated by TCRdb to 2020 to 2021). Receptors were amplified or captured by the immunoSEQ multiplex PCR assay. TCRdb took this table from immuneACCESS and kept in-frame rearrangements with V and J called. Such tables lack part of the clones; where checked against another copy, unresolved V genes explain under half of the gap, and the rest is unexplained. Present in this sample are about 180,000 clones, approximately 85% of which were seen just once. The ten biggest clones cover 6.2% of the sample. Sequencing was done on a sample of PBMCs or T cells enriched from blood (not recorded which). Receptors originate from a man in his forties who had recovered from COVID-19.

This chain links TRBV19 with TRBJ2-5; 13 bases align to TRBD2. The V segment lost 5 bases and the J segment 0 bases; nucleotides outside the gene matches: 3. This CDR3 has 16 amino acids. Germline CDR1 is LNHDA and CDR2 is SQIVND (reference sequence). This CDR3 reads CASSRGLAGDQETQYF. CDR3 in DNA: TGTGCCAGTAGTCGAGGACTAGCGGGGGACCAAGAGACCCAGTACTTC.

The chain carries TRBV9 and TRBJ2-1; TRBD2 matches 10 bases. CDR3 size: 16 residues. Unmatched junction bases numbered 4, after V lost 0 bases and J lost 4 bases. Germline V gives CDR1 SGDLS, CDR2 YYNGEE. CDR3 sequence reads: CASSVGTSGRYNEQFF. CDR3 bases: TGTGCCAGCAGCGTAGGGACTAGCGGTCGTTACAATGAGCAGTTCTTC.

This clone was recorded a few times. As DNA, the CDR3 is TGTGCTAGTGGGGGACACGGGGCCTCCTACGAGCAGTACTTC. This codes for CASGGHGASYEQYF. The V gene is TRBV12-5, the J gene TRBJ2-7; a weak D match, TRBD1 (6 bases). From germline, CDR1 is LGHNT and CDR2 FRNRAP. V lost 6 bases to trimming and J lost 0 bases, with 12 bases between them. The CDR3 has 14 residues.

This chain connects TRBV20-1 to TRBJ1-5, with D hard to call. The CDR3 contains 12 residues. CDR1 DFQATT and CDR2 SNEGSKA come from the germline V gene (reference sequence). Deletions cut 3 bases from V and 4 bases from J, with 7 bases between. Written as DNA, the CDR3 is TGCAGTGCTAGTAACACAAATCAGCCCCAGCATTTT. Its protein is CSASNTNQPQHF.

V and J are TRBV19 and TRBJ1-2, with a tentative D call TRBD1 (5 bases). Trimming removed 7 bases from V and 9 bases from J, with 27 bases in between. Germline V gives CDR1 LNHDA, CDR2 SQIVND (reference sequence). The CDR3 extends over 16 amino acids. CDR3 loop: CASKGGDLNLVASYTF. CDR3 nucleotides: TGTGCCAGTAAGGGCGGGGACCTAAACTTGGTCGCGAGCTACACCTTC.

The chain uses TRBV12-5 and TRBJ1-5; 7 nucleotides align to TRBD1. This CDR3 region has 14 residues. The trim removed 6 bases at V and 0 bases at J, leaving 2 bases unmatched. CDR1 and CDR2 (germline): LGHNT, FRNRAP. CDR3 loop: CASGQGDSNQPQHF. Here the CDR3 DNA reads TGTGCTAGTGGCCAGGGGGATAGCAATCAGCCCCAGCATTTT.

This chain uses TRBV3-1 (or the pseudogene TRBV3-2) with TRBJ2-5; D might be TRBD2 (5 bases). The CDR3 consists of 14 residues. CDR1 is LGHDT and CDR2 is YNNKEL in the germline V gene (reference sequence). Trimming took 2 bases from V and 2 from J, leaving 9 bases between them. CDR3: CASSQMWEQETQYF. CDR3 sequence (DNA): TGTGCCAGCAGCCAAATGTGGGAGCAAGAGACCCAGTACTTC.

This chain joins TRBV9 and TRBJ2-2; no clear D gene. The germline CDR1 and CDR2 sequences are SGDLS and YYNGEE. The CDR3 extends over 16 amino acids. The V and J ends lost 4 bases and 0 bases respectively, with 13 bases between them. The CDR3 protein is CASSPRSVSNTGELFF. For the CDR3, the DNA is TGTGCCAGCAGCCCACGGAGCGTTTCGAACACCGGGGAGCTGTTTTTT.

The genes are TRBV3-1 (or the pseudogene TRBV3-2) and TRBJ1-3; 7 bases match TRBD1. This CDR3 spans 16 amino acids. V lost 7 bases and J lost 0; bases outside the gene matches: 9. From germline, CDR1 is LGHDT and CDR2 YNNKEL (reference sequence). The CDR3 protein is CASKNRGTASGNTIYF. DNA for the CDR3: TGTGCCAGCAAAAACAGGGGAACAGCCTCTGGAAACACCATATATTTT.

The J gene is TRBJ1-1, the V gene TRBV30; no clear D. The CDR3 consists of 11 residues. Looked up from germline, CDR1 is GTSNPN and CDR2 is SVGIG (reference sequence). V dropped 3 bases and J dropped 6 bases, with 8 bases sitting between them. The CDR3 spells CAWRSVSEAFF. The CDR3 DNA is TGTGCCTGGAGGTCAGTTTCTGAAGCTTTCTTT.

This chain connects TRBV9 to TRBJ2-3; 8 bases are shared with TRBD1. Germline V lookup: CDR1 SGDLS, CDR2 YYNGEE. The V gene end was trimmed by 4 bases and the J gene end by 0 bases; junction bases not matched to a gene: 10. The CDR3 is made up of 17 amino acids. The CDR3 reads CASSPGAGGSSTDTQYF. CDR3 bases: TGTGCCAGCAGCCCCGGGGCAGGGGGCTCTAGCACAGATACGCAGTATTTT.

The CDR3 region is CASSKQGSVSNYGYTF. The CDR3, as DNA: TGTGCCAGCAGTAAGCAGGGGAGTGTCTCTAACTATGGCTACACCTTC. The chain has TRBV28 and TRBJ1-2; D may be TRBD1 (6 bases). Germline V gene lookup returns CDR1 MDHEN and CDR2 SYDVKM. The CDR3 has 16 residues. The V gene lost 5 bases and the J gene lost 0 bases, with 16 bases spanning the gap.